This T cell receptor beta chain was identified in a study of tissue T cells after allogeneic stem cell transplantation. Trimming pared 1 base from V and 0 bases from J, leaving 3 bases between. The V gene's germline CDR1 is SNHLY and CDR2 FYNGKV (reference sequence). The length of the CDR3 is 14 residues. Regarding this clone: Gene names follow the mouse nomenclature. The observed sequence ends 1 residue before the CDR3 terminus, with the missing tail filled in from the germline J gene.

Profiling relied on immunoSEQ multiplex PCR, and the TCRdb table lists in-frame clones only, not all of them. The sample has roughly 20,000 clones; roughly three quarters are singletons. The material sequenced was blood. This TCR was sampled from a female BALB/c mouse in good health. Strain haplotype (MHC): H2-d. The rearrangement joins TRBV3 to TRBJ2-2; no reliable D call. This CDR3 is CASSLDTNTGQLYF. CDR3 DNA (partial): TGTGCCAGCAGCTTAGACACAAACACCGGGCAGCTCTAC.